Below, 28 T cell receptor beta chains from the same sample are listed, as sequenced in a study of CD8 T cells in ankylosing spondylitis. TCRdb re-analysed the 5' RACE reads in MiXCR, keeping a single row per CDR3 protein. This sample has about 240,000 distinct CDR3 sequences, with 8.6% found just once. Source material: blood, either unsorted or a sorted T cell fraction (not recorded which). The receptors were sampled from a male donor with ankylosing spondylitis or in good health (not recorded which).

The table lists this clonotype with a few counts. This rearrangement joins TRBV5-1 to TRBJ2-1, with D unclear. V lost 4 bases and J 4 bases, leaving 12 bases between the germline ends. Per the germline V gene, CDR1 is SGHRS and CDR2 is YFSETQ. CDR3 length: 14 amino acids. The CDR3 protein is CASSPPQRYNEQFF. CDR3 nucleotides: TGCGCCAGCAGCCCCCCTCAGAGGTACAATGAGCAGTTCTTC.

As regards this clonotype: A single base separates this from a much larger clone, so it may be a read error. The genes are TRBV6-5 and TRBJ2-6; 10 nucleotides align to TRBD1. From germline, CDR1 is MNHEY and CDR2 SVGAGI. V was pared by 1 base and J by 1 base, with 7 bases of the junction left unmatched. This CDR3 has 19 residues. This chain's CDR3 is CASSYLGQGRRSGANVLTF. DNA for the CDR3: TGTGCCAGCAGTTACTTGGGACAGGGGAGAAGGTCTGGGGCCAACGTCCTGACTTTC.

This clonotype was seen repeatedly, ten times or more. The gene calls are TRBV20-1 and TRBJ2-2; 15 bases match TRBD2. Germline CDR1 and CDR2: DFQATT and SNEGSKA (reference sequence). V lost 1 base, J lost 0 bases, and 9 bases stayed unmatched. CDR3 length: 20 residues. The DNA of the CDR3 is TGCAGTGCTAGAGCAGGGTGGGGGACTAGCGGGAGGTCGAACACCGGGGAGCTGTTTTTT. Amino acid sequence: CSARAGWGTSGRSNTGELFF.

A few counts support this clonotype. CDR3 amino acids: CSATSALGVEPQPQHF. CDR3 DNA: TGCAGTGCTACGTCGGCTTTGGGGGTAGAGCCTCAGCCCCAGCATTTT. The J gene is TRBJ1-5, the V gene TRBV20-1; a weak D match, TRBD1 (5 bases). This CDR3 contains 16 residues. CDR1 DFQATT and CDR2 SNEGSKA come from the germline V gene (reference sequence). Between the trimmed V and J ends, which lost 4 bases and 6 bases, there was a span of 22 bases.

This clonotype was observed at least ten times. V is TRBV12-3 or TRBV12-4 and J is TRBJ1-5; no clear D gene. This CDR3 is built from 16 residues. With 5 bases removed from V and 0 bases from J, the gap between germline ends came to 14 bases. CDR3 sequence: CASSGGPSGSNQPQHF. For the CDR3, the DNA is TGTGCCAGCAGTGGAGGGCCCTCAGGTAGCAATCAGCCCCAGCATTTT.

This clonotype has a count of ten or more. This sequence joins TRBV6-5 and TRBJ2-2; D possibly corresponds to TRBD1 (6 bases). CDR1 and CDR2 (germline): MNHEY, SVGAGI. There are 21 residues in the CDR3. V lost 8 bases and J lost 2, with 33 bases in between. Here the CDR3 reads CASRYLTPGHEGAPNTGELFF. Written as DNA, the CDR3 is TGTGCCAGCCGCTACCTTACACCGGGACACGAGGGAGCCCCTAACACCGGGGAGCTGTTTTTT.

The CDR3 DNA reads as TGCAGTGCGATTCCCGGACTAGCGGGGGGGCATGAGCAGTTCTTC. Protein sequence: CSAIPGLAGGHEQFF. The chain joins TRBV20-1 to TRBJ2-1; 15 bases align to TRBD2. Unmatched junction bases numbered 8, after V lost 6 bases and J lost 8 bases. Germline CDR1 and CDR2: DFQATT and SNEGSKA (reference sequence). The length of the CDR3 is 15 residues.

V usage is TRBV20-1 and J usage is TRBJ2-5, with D possibly called TRBD1 or TRBD2 (6 bases each). CDR3 length: 13 amino acids. The V gene's germline CDR1 is DFQATT and CDR2 SNEGSKA (reference sequence). Trimming shortened V by 7 bases and J by 4 bases, and 16 bases separated the two germline ends. DNA of the CDR3: TGCAGTGTACGGACGGGGGCCGGAGAGACCCAGTACTTC. It translates to CSVRTGAGETQYF.

This clonotype was detected a few times. J is TRBJ2-1 and V is TRBV12-3 or TRBV12-4; 7 bases match TRBD1. This CDR3 comprises 15 residues. Germline trimming cut 3 bases from V and 5 bases from J; bases unmatched to any gene: 7. The CDR3: CASSFVSTGNNEQFF. In DNA, the CDR3 is TGTGCCAGCAGTTTTGTCTCGACAGGGAACAATGAGCAGTTCTTC.

This clonotype turned up a few times. The V and J genes are TRBV30 and TRBJ1-2; D is unresolved. Germline CDR1 is GTSNPN and CDR2 is SVGIG (reference sequence). This CDR3 is built from 10 residues. Trimming stripped 5 bases from V and 1 base from J, with 2 bases between. The CDR3 DNA reads as TGTGCCTGGTATAACTATGGCTACACCTTC. It specifies CAWYNYGYTF.

The sample holds many counts of this clonotype. The rearrangement links TRBV20-1 to TRBJ2-3; 11 positions match TRBD2. J gave up 1 base and V 3 bases, and 15 bases lay outside the gene matches. The germline gives CDR1 DFQATT, CDR2 SNEGSKA (reference sequence). The CDR3 is 19 residues long. This CDR3 reads CSASLHSPGLAVGTDTQYF. CDR3 bases: TGCAGTGCTAGCTTACATTCACCGGGACTAGCGGTGGGCACAGATACGCAGTATTTT.

In this sample, this clonotype turned up many times. V and J are TRBV5-1 and TRBJ2-1, with D possibly TRBD2 on 6 matching bases. The CDR3 contains 13 residues. V was clipped by 3 bases and J by 8 bases, with 12 bases between them. Germline V CDR1 and CDR2: SGHRS, YFSETQ. The CDR3: CASSSSGGDEQFF. The CDR3 DNA sequence: TGCGCCAGCAGCTCCTCCGGGGGAGATGAGCAGTTCTTC. The full variable domain, in which reference TRBV5-1 and TRBJ2-1 provide the parts outside the CDR3, is KAGVTQTPRYLIKTRGQQVTLSCSPISGHRSVSWYQQTPGQGLQFLFEYFSETQRNKGNFPGRFSGRQFSNSRSEMNVSTLELGDSALYLCASSSSGGDEQFFGPGTRLTVL.

At least ten counts were recorded for this clonotype. J is TRBJ2-3 and V is TRBV6-1, with 7 nucleotides matching TRBD2. Germline-derived CDR1 and CDR2 are MNHNS and SASEGT. Trimming took 4 bases from V and 3 from J; bases not matched to a gene: 4. This CDR3 has 14 amino acids. This chain's CDR3 is CASSAVGGTDTQYF. The DNA of the CDR3 is TGTGCCAGCAGTGCCGTGGGAGGGACAGATACGCAGTATTTT.

Many counts were recorded for this clonotype. The chain links TRBV5-1 to TRBJ2-3; 12 nucleotides line up with TRBD2. Germline V gives CDR1 SGHRS, CDR2 YFSETQ. This CDR3 is 17 amino acids long. With V trimmed by 4 bases and J by 3 bases, 9 bases remained unmatched. The CDR3 loop reads CASSPRASGRVTDTQYF. CDR3 nucleotide sequence: TGCGCCAGCAGCCCCCGGGCTAGCGGGAGGGTGACAGATACGCAGTATTTT.

Many counts were recorded for this clonotype. The chain is built from TRBV5-4 and TRBJ1-2; no definite D call. V shed 6 bases and J shed 8 bases, with 20 bases lying between them. This CDR3 contains 14 residues. Per germline, CDR1 SGHNT and CDR2 YYREEE (reference sequence). The CDR3 is CASTLVWGSEGYTF. The CDR3 nucleotides are TGTGCCAGCACTCTCGTTTGGGGAAGTGAAGGCTACACCTTC.

This clonotype showed up many times. The gene calls are TRBV7-2 and TRBJ2-7; D gene uncertain. Trimming took 2 bases from V and 6 from J, leaving 8 bases between them. In germline, CDR1 is SGHTA, CDR2 FQGNSA. The CDR3 covers 12 residues. This CDR3 reads CASSLLGFEQYF. The CDR3, as DNA: TGTGCCAGCAGCTTACTAGGGTTCGAGCAGTACTTC.

This clonotype was seen a handful of times. V usage is TRBV7-2 and J usage is TRBJ2-7; D is uncertain. The CDR3 is 13 residues long. Trimming pared 2 bases from V and 0 bases from J, leaving 5 bases between. CDR1 SGHTA and CDR2 FQGNSA come from the germline V gene. The chain's CDR3 is CASSLTYSYEQYF. DNA of the CDR3: TGTGCCAGCAGCTTAACTTACTCCTACGAGCAGTACTTC.

This clonotype showed up just a few times. This sequence joins TRBV5-1 and TRBJ2-1; 7 nucleotides agree with TRBD2. V lost 0 bases to trimming and J lost 2 bases; unmatched junction nucleotides: 8. The CDR3 extends over 17 amino acids. The V gene's germline CDR1 is SGHRS and CDR2 YFSETQ. Here the CDR3 DNA reads TGCGCCAGCAGCTTGGGGTCGCTAGCGGCGGCCTACAATGAGCAGTTCTTC. Its protein product is CASSLGSLAAAYNEQFF.

This clonotype has a count of ten or more. The chain is built from TRBV18 and TRBJ1-2, with D maybe TRBD1 (6 bases). Per the germline V gene, CDR1 is KGHSH and CDR2 is LQKENI. This CDR3 spans 15 amino acids. The V gene lost 6 bases and the J gene lost 4 bases, with 18 bases spanning the gap. The CDR3 sequence: CASSLTGTVLYGYTF. The CDR3 DNA sequence: TGTGCCAGCTCTCTTACAGGGACTGTCCTCTATGGCTACACCTTC.

This clonotype was detected ten times or more. The chain is built from TRBV27 and TRBJ2-4; no reliable D call. CDR1 MNHEY and CDR2 SMNVEV come from the germline V gene (reference sequence). The CDR3 totals 14 residues. The V end was cut by 3 bases, the J end by 0 bases, with 6 bases between. The CDR3 loop reads CASSFSLAKNIQYF. For the CDR3, the DNA is TGTGCCAGCAGTTTCAGTCTAGCCAAAAACATTCAGTACTTC.

This clonotype has at least ten counts. The CDR3 DNA follows: TGTGCCAGCGCACGTTCTCCGGCCTCTGGAAACACCATATATTTT. Protein: CASARSPASGNTIYF. The chain uses TRBV6-2 or TRBV6-3 and TRBJ1-3; D call uncertain. This CDR3 is 15 amino acids long. V was shortened by 8 bases and J by 0 bases, with 14 bases between the two germline ends. The germline V gene has CDR1 MNHEY and CDR2 SVGEGT.

This clonotype was observed many times. Here the CDR3 reads CASSGRVAGGLREQFF. The CDR3 coding sequence is TGTGCCAGCAGTGGCCGGGTAGCGGGGGGGCTAAGGGAGCAGTTCTTC. V gene TRBV6-1 combines with J gene TRBJ2-1; 11 nucleotides align to TRBD2. Trimming at V came to 4 bases and at J to 10 bases, leaving 12 bases not matched to a gene. Germline CDR1 is MNHNS and CDR2 is SASEGT. The CDR3 runs 16 residues.

In its sample, this clonotype was seen many times. V is TRBV29-1 and J is TRBJ1-3, with D uncertain. Germline lookup yields CDR1 SQVTM and CDR2 ANQGSEA. The CDR3 has 13 residues. Between the trimmed V and J ends, which lost 5 bases and 3 bases, there was a span of 11 bases. The CDR3, as DNA: TGCAGCGTTCGGGTCGTGGGTGGAAACACCATATATTTT. Its translation: CSVRVVGGNTIYF.

The table lists this clonotype with many counts. This chain connects TRBV4-3 to TRBJ2-7, with 8 bases that match TRBD2. The CDR3 is 15 amino acids. Germline loops: CDR1 LGHNA, CDR2 YSLEER. The V gene end was trimmed by 1 base and the J gene end by 4 bases; junction bases not matched to a gene: 6. The CDR3 DNA is TGCGCCAGCAGCCAAGGAGCGGGGGCGAGGTACGAGCAGTACTTC. It encodes CASSQGAGARYEQYF.

This clonotype has a count of ten or more. V and J are TRBV10-3 and TRBJ2-1; D remains ambiguous. CDR3 length equals 13 residues. Trimming pared 4 bases from V and 0 bases from J, leaving 4 bases between. Looked up from germline, CDR1 is ENHRY and CDR2 is SYGVKD. The CDR3 loop reads CAISGDSYNEQFF. The DNA of the CDR3 is TGTGCCATCAGTGGGGACTCCTACAATGAGCAGTTCTTC.

This clonotype was recorded at least ten times. The chain is built from TRBV2 and TRBJ1-2; maybe TRBD1 (5 bases). The CDR3 has 13 amino acids. Between the trimmed V and J ends, which lost 4 bases and 7 bases, there was a span of 13 bases. The germline gives CDR1 SNHLY, CDR2 FYNNEI. The DNA for the CDR3 is TGTGCCAGCAGTGCGGCCAGGGCTCGTGGCTACACCTTC. It is translated as CASSAARARGYTF. The variable domain in full, completed from reference TRBV2 and TRBJ1-2, reads EPEVTQTPSHQVTQMGQEVILRCVPISNHLYFYWYRQILGQKVEFLVSFYNNEISEKSEIFDDQFSVERPDGSNFTLKIRSTKLEDSAMYFCASSAARARGYTFGSGTRLTVV.

This clonotype was recorded at least ten times. The rearrangement uses TRBV15 and TRBJ2-7, with TRBD1 matching over 7 bases. This CDR3 has 16 residues. Trimming cost V 3 bases and J 0 bases; bases outside gene matches: 8. Germline-derived CDR1 and CDR2 are LNHNV and YYDKDF (reference sequence). CDR3: CATSRGQTQSSYEQYF. CDR3 DNA sequence: TGTGCCACCAGCAGGGGACAGACACAAAGCTCCTACGAGCAGTACTTC.

This clonotype was recorded many times. This chain links TRBV6-1 with TRBJ2-2, with 10 bases matching TRBD2. Germline loops: CDR1 MNHNS, CDR2 SASEGT. The CDR3 spans 15 residues. V dropped 7 bases and J dropped 4; count of bases not matched to a gene: 6. CDR3 in amino acids: CASTKGLASTGELFF. The DNA of the CDR3 is TGTGCCAGCACTAAGGGACTAGCGAGCACCGGGGAGCTGTTTTTT.